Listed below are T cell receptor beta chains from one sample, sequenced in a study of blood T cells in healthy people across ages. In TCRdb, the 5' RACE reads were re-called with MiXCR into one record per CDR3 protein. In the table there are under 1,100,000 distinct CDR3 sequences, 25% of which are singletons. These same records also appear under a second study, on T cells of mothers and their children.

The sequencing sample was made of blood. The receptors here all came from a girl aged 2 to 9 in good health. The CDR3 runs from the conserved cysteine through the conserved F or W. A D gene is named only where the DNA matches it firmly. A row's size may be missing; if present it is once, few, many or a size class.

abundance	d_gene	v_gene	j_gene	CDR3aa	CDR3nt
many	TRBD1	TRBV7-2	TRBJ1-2	CASSLTGEHGYTF	TGTGCCAGCAGCCTGACAGGGGAGCATGGCTACACCTTC
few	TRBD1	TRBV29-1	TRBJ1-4	CSVGTGGGREKLFF	TGCAGCGTCGGTACAGGGGGAGGACGTGAAAAACTGTTTTTT
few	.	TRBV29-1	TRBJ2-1	CSVLPSYNEQFF	TGCAGCGTGTTACCCTCCTACAATGAGCAGTTCTTC
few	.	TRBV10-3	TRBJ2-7	CAIRTYSSSYEQYF	TGTGCCATCAGGACATACTCGAGCTCCTACGAGCAGTACTTC
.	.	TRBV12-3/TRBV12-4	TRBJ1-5	CASRIQGLGQPQHF	TGTGCCAGCAGGATACAGGGCCTCGGTCAGCCCCAGCATTTT
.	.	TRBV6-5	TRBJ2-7	CASSSSGLSYEQYF	TGTGCCAGCAGTTCGTCAGGGTTGAGCTACGAGCAGTACTTC
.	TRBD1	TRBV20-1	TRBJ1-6	CSAPKPGTGGPAPLHF	TGCAGTGCTCCGAAACCCGGGACAGGGGGCCCGGCACCCCTCCACTTT
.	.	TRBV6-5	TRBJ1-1	CASSYPGGGDTEAFF	TGTGCCAGCAGTTACCCCGGGGGGGGCGACACTGAAGCTTTCTTT
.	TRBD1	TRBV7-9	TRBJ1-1	CASSPGQGTFF	TGTGCCAGCAGCCCCGGACAGGGAACTTTCTTT
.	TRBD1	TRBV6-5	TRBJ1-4	CASRPGQDNEKLFF	TGTGCCAGCAGACCCGGACAGGATAATGAAAAACTGTTTTTT
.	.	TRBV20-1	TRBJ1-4	CGTGTLNEKLFF	TGCGGCACCGGGACACTTAATGAAAAACTGTTTTTT
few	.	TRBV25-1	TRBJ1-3	CASSESQAAGNTIYF	TGTGCCAGCAGTGAATCCCAGGCAGCTGGAAACACCATATATTTT
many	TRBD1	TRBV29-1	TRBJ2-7	CSVGQGGEQYF	TGCAGCGTCGGACAGGGCGGCGAGCAGTACTTC
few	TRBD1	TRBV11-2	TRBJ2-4	CASSLGLRGQQNIQYF	TGTGCCAGCAGCTTAGGTCTTCGGGGACAGCAAAACATTCAGTACTTC
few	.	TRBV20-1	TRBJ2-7	CSASWAAFGYEQYF	TGCAGTGCTAGTTGGGCGGCCTTTGGCTACGAGCAGTACTTC
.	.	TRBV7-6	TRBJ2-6	CASSLEPGSGANVLTF	TGTGCCAGCAGCTTAGAACCCGGTTCTGGGGCCAACGTCCTGACTTTC
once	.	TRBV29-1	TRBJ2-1	CSVAAGNEQFF	TGCAGCGTAGCCGCCGGTAATGAGCAGTTCTTC
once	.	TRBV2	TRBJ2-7	CASNGQGWDEQYF	TGTGCCAGCAATGGGCAGGGGTGGGACGAGCAGTACTTC
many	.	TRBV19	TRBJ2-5	CASSISSGLRETQYF	TGTGCCAGTAGTATCTCATCGGGGCTCCGAGAGACCCAGTACTTC
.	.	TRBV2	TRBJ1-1	CASSGTSEAFF	TGTGCCAGCTCCGGGACGTCTGAAGCTTTCTTT
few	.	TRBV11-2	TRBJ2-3	CASSFYLAPSTDTQYF	TGTGCCAGCAGCTTCTACCTAGCCCCTTCCACAGATACGCAGTATTTT
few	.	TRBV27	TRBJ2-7	CASRDRFYEQYF	TGTGCCAGCAGGGACAGATTCTACGAGCAGTACTTC
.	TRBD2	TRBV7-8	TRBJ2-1	CASSRGGLAGGSMNEQFF	TGTGCCAGCAGCCGAGGGGGACTAGCGGGAGGATCGATGAATGAGCAGTTCTTC
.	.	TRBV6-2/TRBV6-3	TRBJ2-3	CASVWGETDTQYF	TGTGCCAGCGTGTGGGGGGAAACAGATACGCAGTATTTT
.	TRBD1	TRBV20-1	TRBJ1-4	CSAGDPETGEKLFF	TGCAGTGCTGGCGACCCGGAGACAGGGGAAAAACTGTTTTTT
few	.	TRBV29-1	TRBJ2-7	CSVEAGYEQYF	TGCAGCGTTGAGGCGGGTTACGAGCAGTACTTC
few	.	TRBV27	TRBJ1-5	CASSAQGDQPQHF	TGTGCCAGCAGTGCCCAGGGTGATCAGCCCCAGCATTTT
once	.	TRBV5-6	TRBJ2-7	CASSWRWGYEQYF	TGTGCCAGCAGCTGGAGGTGGGGTTACGAGCAGTACTTC
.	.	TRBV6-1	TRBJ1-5	CASSEAPGGGQPQHF	TGTGCCAGCAGTGAAGCGCCGGGGGGCGGGCAGCCCCAGCATTTT
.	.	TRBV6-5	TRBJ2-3	CASSFRGLTDTQYF	TGTGCCAGCAGTTTTCGCGGCCTCACAGATACGCAGTATTTT
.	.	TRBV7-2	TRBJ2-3	CASSFAGSTDTQYF	TGTGCCAGCAGCTTTGCTGGGAGCACAGATACGCAGTATTTT
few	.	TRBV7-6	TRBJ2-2	CASSPQGYIPGELFF	TGTGCCAGCAGCCCCCAGGGTTATATCCCCGGGGAGCTGTTTTTT
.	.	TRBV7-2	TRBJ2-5	CASSLIGQVHQYF	TGTGCCAGCAGCTTAATAGGGCAGGTTCACCAGTACTTC
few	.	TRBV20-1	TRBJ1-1	CSARPTVNTEAFF	TGCAGTGCTAGACCCACGGTGAACACTGAAGCTTTCTTT
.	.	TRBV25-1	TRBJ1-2	CASSPAPLGEYTF	TGTGCCAGCAGTCCGGCACCCCTTGGAGAGTACACCTTC
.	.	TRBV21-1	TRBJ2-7	CASSKAPPFGAGVSLCEQYF	TGTGCCAGCAGCAAAGCTCCTCCGTTTGGGGCGGGAGTTAGTCTCTGCGAGCAGTACTTC
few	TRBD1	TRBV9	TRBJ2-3	CASSVLGQGADTQYF	TGTGCCAGCAGCGTTTTGGGACAGGGGGCGGATACGCAGTATTTT
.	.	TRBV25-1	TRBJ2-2	CASSLGGSELFF	TGTGCCAGCAGCTTAGGCGGCTCGGAGCTGTTTTTT
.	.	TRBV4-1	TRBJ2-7	CASSRGEGAEQYF	TGCGCCAGCAGCCGCGGAGAGGGAGCCGAGCAGTACTTC